This T cell receptor (beta chain) is from a study of T-cell reconstitution after alpha-beta-depleted transplantation in children. During its preparation, the TCRbeta library received unique molecular identifiers. One entry per CDR3 protein, called by TCRdb with MiXCR from the PCR reads. In the table there are a few hundred thousand distinct CDR3 sequences, around 13% of which are singletons. This clonotype has just a few counts. Its antigen is not identified. Study conclusions and caveats: Reportedly, roughly two months post-transplant, alpha-beta T cells arose from several hundred expanded graft clones. At the one-year point after transplant, T-cell counts and TCRbeta diversity were found to come mostly from T cells that had been newly produced. From surviving recipient T cells and thymic progenitors came the high day-60 TCRbeta diversity observed in some patients.

This receptor was identified in a male patient aged 5 to 17 who had a stem cell transplant for acute myeloid leukemia, so the T cells may come from the graft donor. The sequences come from PBMCs, mostly from graft donor cells, collected 360 days after TCRalphabeta/CD19-depleted stem cell transplant.

CDR3: CASSVGDSSTDTQYF. In DNA, the CDR3 is TGTGCCAGCAGCGTGGGGGACAGCTCCACAGATACGCAGTATTTT. The chain is built from TRBV9 and TRBJ2-3; 7 bases fit TRBD1. The trim removed 2 bases at V and 2 bases at J, leaving 5 bases unmatched. The CDR3 loop spans 15 amino acids. Germline-derived CDR1 and CDR2 are SGDLS and YYNGEE. Looking up the rest from reference TRBV9 and TRBJ2-3 gives the full variable domain: DSGVTQTPKHLITATGQRVTLRCSPRSGDLSVYWYQQSLDQGLQFLIQYYNGEERAKGNILERFSAQQFPDLHSELNLSSLELGDSALYFCASSVGDSSTDTQYFGPGTRLTVL.